The 32 T cell receptor beta chains below all came from one sample that was sequenced in a study of shared clonotypes between healthy human individuals (dated by TCRdb to 2020 to 2021). The library was built by means of the immunoSEQ multiplex PCR assay. TCRdb stores this immuneACCESS table with in-frame sequences only. Part of the clones is absent; in the studies checked, under half of the shortfall reflects unresolved V genes, and no reason is known for the rest. For this sample there are about 2.4 million clones; around 94% appear just once. The ten top clones hold 0.14% of the sample. Material for sequencing was naive CD4+ T cells sorted from blood. The sample's cell subset or site label, in plain terms: CD45RA+ positively selected. The receptor source for this set is a man aged 18 to 35 in good health.

V gene TRBV10-3 combines with J gene TRBJ2-3, with 13 bases identical to TRBD2. Trimming took 8 bases from V and 3 from J; bases not matched to a gene: 8. The CDR3 is 16 residues long. Looked up from germline, CDR1 is ENHRY and CDR2 is SYGVKD. CDR3 in amino acids: CAISVSLAGGTDTQYF. Written as DNA, the CDR3 is TGTGCCATCTCGGTCTCACTAGCGGGGGGGACAGATACGCAGTATTTT.

The gene calls are TRBV11-2 and TRBJ2-7; weak D call: TRBD1 (5 bases). Per germline, CDR1 SGHAT and CDR2 FQNNGV. This CDR3 contains 14 residues. V lost 4 bases, J lost 2 bases, and 12 bases lay in between. DNA of the CDR3: TGTGCCAGCAGCTCCTCGACAGCCACCTACGAGCAGTACTTC. This translates into CASSSSTATYEQYF.

V is TRBV14 and J is TRBJ2-7; D ambiguous. The CDR3 runs to 15 residues. Deletions cut 0 bases from V and 4 bases from J, with 13 bases between. Looked up from germline, CDR1 is SGHDN and CDR2 is FVKESK. CDR3 DNA: TGTGCCAGCAGCCAAGATAGATTCTCCAGATACGAGCAGTACTTC. This sequence encodes CASSQDRFSRYEQYF.

The CDR3 coding sequence is TGTGCCAGCAGCTTAAAAGGGGGGGCAGGGGATGAGCAGTTCTTC. Protein product: CASSLKGGAGDEQFF. The chain links TRBV5-4 to TRBJ2-1, with D maybe TRBD2 (7 bases). Between the trimmed V and J ends, which lost 2 bases and 8 bases, there was a span of 17 bases. The CDR3 length is 15 residues. CDR1 and CDR2 (germline): SGHNT, YYREEE (reference sequence). Full variable domain (missing parts from reference TRBV5-4 and TRBJ2-1): ETGVTQSPTHLIKTRGQQVTLRCSSQSGHNTVSWYQQALGQGPQFIFQYYREEENGRGNFPPRFSGLQFPNYSSELNVNALELDDSALYLCASSLKGGAGDEQFFGPGTRLTVL.

This clone was seen a single time. This chain connects TRBV5-4 to TRBJ1-2, with TRBD1 as a possible D gene (6 bases). V was clipped by 2 bases and J by 4 bases, with 18 bases between them. Germline V CDR1 and CDR2: SGHNT, YYREEE (reference sequence). The CDR3 is 16 residues long. The DNA for the CDR3 is TGTGCCAGCAGCTTTCTAGACGACAGGAGTTCCTATGGCTACACCTTC. Protein product: CASSFLDDRSSYGYTF.

V gene TRBV11-2 combines with J gene TRBJ2-7, with TRBD1 matching 8 bases. Germline lookup yields CDR1 SGHAT and CDR2 FQNNGV. The CDR3 totals 15 residues. V was pared by 3 bases and J by 4 bases, with 8 bases of the junction left unmatched. This CDR3 reads CASSFYGTGLYEQYF. CDR3 sequence (DNA): TGTGCCAGCAGCTTTTATGGGACAGGTCTTTACGAGCAGTACTTC.

The rearrangement uses TRBV6-6 and TRBJ1-3; D gene ambiguous. Trimming stripped 6 bases from V and 0 bases from J, with 9 bases between. The CDR3 runs to 14 residues. Germline V gene lookup returns CDR1 MNHNY and CDR2 SVGAGI (reference sequence). CDR3 loop: CASRSATSGNTIYF. CDR3 nucleotide sequence: TGTGCCAGCAGGTCTGCCACCTCTGGAAACACCATATATTTT.

The chain couples TRBV2 to TRBJ2-3; 14 nucleotides agree with TRBD2. Germline V lookup: CDR1 SNHLY, CDR2 FYNNEI. V gave up 4 bases and J gave up 9 bases; unmatched junction bases: 3. The CDR3 spans 14 residues. Here the CDR3 reads CASSAGLAGETQYF. The CDR3 nucleotides read TGTGCCAGCAGTGCGGGACTAGCGGGGGAAACGCAGTATTTT.

The chain recombines TRBV5-1 with TRBJ1-3; TRBD1 might be the D (5 bases). Trimming removed 0 bases at V and 3 bases at J, with 16 bases between. Germline assignment: CDR1 SGHRS and CDR2 YFSETQ. The CDR3 has 17 residues. The CDR3 reads CASSLGRWGSSGNTIYF. The CDR3 nucleotides are TGCGCCAGCAGCTTGGGAAGATGGGGCTCGAGTGGAAACACCATATATTTT.

The rearrangement links TRBV6-4 to TRBJ2-3; no reliable D call. CDR1 and CDR2 from the germline V gene are MRHNA and SNTAGT. The CDR3 sequence is 13 residues long. The ends were cut back, 2 bases at V and 2 bases at J, with 5 bases in the middle. CDR3 DNA sequence: TGTGCCAGCAGTGACGGAGCCACAGATACGCAGTATTTT. Translating gives CASSDGATDTQYF.

As regards this clone: Other DNA sequences in the sample encode the same CDR3. The chain is built from TRBV6-1 and TRBJ1-2; maybe TRBD1 (5 bases). There are 13 residues in the CDR3. Germline-derived CDR1 and CDR2 are MNHNS and SASEGT. Trimming left V 3 bases short and J 4 bases short, with 9 bases between. The CDR3, as DNA: TGTGCCAGCAGTGAGCGGGACCTCTATGGCTACACCTTC. Translation: CASSERDLYGYTF.

The CDR3 nucleotides read TGCGCCAGCAGCCAAGCCCCTGCAGGGTCCTATGGCTACACCTTC. It encodes CASSQAPAGSYGYTF. V usage is TRBV4-1 and J usage is TRBJ1-2; perhaps TRBD1 as D (5 bases). The CDR3 extends over 15 amino acids. Germline V gene data show CDR1 as MGHRA and CDR2 as YSYEKL. Trimming pared 1 base from V and 4 bases from J, leaving 13 bases between.

Of note for this clone: A read error may produce the germline difference seen at one junction end. The chain has TRBV18 and TRBJ1-5; possibly TRBD1 for D (5 bases). The CDR3 has 16 residues. The germline V gene has CDR1 KGHSH and CDR2 LQKENI. The chain's CDR3 is CASSPRGTRGNQPQHF. CDR3 bases: TGTGCCAGCTCCCCACGGGGGACTAGGGGAAATCAGCCCCAGCATTTT.

The count of this clone is one. The rearrangement links TRBV18 to TRBJ2-7; 8 bases fit TRBD1. From germline, CDR1 is KGHSH and CDR2 LQKENI. This CDR3 has 15 amino acids. V trimming: 2 bases; J trimming: 4 bases; junction bases outside the gene matches: 7. The CDR3 DNA reads TGTGCCAGCTCACCAGGTCCGACAGGGGTGTACGAGCAGTACTTC. Residues: CASSPGPTGVYEQYF.

The rearrangement joins TRBV30 to TRBJ1-2; tentative D call: TRBD1 (6 bases). CDR1 and CDR2 (germline): GTSNPN, SVGIG (reference sequence). The CDR3 loop spans 13 amino acids. Trimming took 4 bases from V and 7 from J, leaving 16 bases between them. The CDR3 DNA sequence: TGTGCCTGGAAGCTACGGGGGCGCGGTGGCTACACCTTC. This translates into CAWKLRGRGGYTF.

A single count supports this clone. The V gene is TRBV7-3, the J gene TRBJ1-1; D not certain. Germline loops: CDR1 SGHTA, CDR2 FQGTGA. V was cut by 0 bases and J by 3 bases, with 11 bases left in between. The length of the CDR3 is 15 residues. CDR3 loop: CASSLTGGGYTEAFF. The CDR3 DNA is TGTGCCAGCAGCTTAACGGGCGGTGGGTACACTGAAGCTTTCTTT.

With respect to this clone: This sample also contains other DNA sequences that code for the same CDR3. The J gene is TRBJ2-2, the V gene TRBV9, with D uncertain. Trimming stripped 0 bases from V and 3 bases from J, with 6 bases between. CDR3 length: 14 amino acids. Germline CDR1 is SGDLS and CDR2 is YYNGEE. The CDR3 DNA reads TGTGCCAGCAGCGTAGCGGGTTACACCGGGGAGCTGTTTTTT. Its translation: CASSVAGYTGELFF. The full variable domain, completed using reference TRBV9 and TRBJ2-2, is DSGVTQTPKHLITATGQRVTLRCSPRSGDLSVYWYQQSLDQGLQFLIQYYNGEERAKGNILERFSAQQFPDLHSELNLSSLELGDSALYFCASSVAGYTGELFFGEGSRLTVL.

This clone was seen only a few times. The CDR3 reads CASSKRPRGGNSPLHF. CDR3 in DNA: TGTGCCAGCAGTAAACGTCCGAGGGGAGGTAATTCACCCCTCCACTTT. V usage is TRBV7-6 and J usage is TRBJ1-6, with D possibly TRBD1 on 5 matching bases. The CDR3 extends over 16 amino acids. Germline V lookup: CDR1 SGHVS, CDR2 FNYEAQ. The ends were cut back, 6 bases at V and 6 bases at J, with 18 bases in the middle.

The V gene is TRBV18, the J gene TRBJ2-1; TRBD1 is a possible D gene (5 bases). The V and J ends lost 2 bases and 5 bases respectively, with 7 bases between them. The germline V gene has CDR1 KGHSH and CDR2 LQKENI. This CDR3 comprises 13 residues. The CDR3 region has the DNA TGTGCCAGCTCACCAGACAGAAACAATGAGCAGTTCTTC. This translates into CASSPDRNNEQFF.

In its sample, this clone was seen a few times. The chain combines TRBV25-1 with TRBJ1-4; D remains unclear. Trimming took off 3 bases at V and 8 bases at J, with 10 bases between the two ends. The CDR3 loop spans 13 amino acids. CDR1 is MGHDK, CDR2 SYGVNS, per germline. The CDR3 sequence: CASSDSGQEKLFF. In nucleotides, the CDR3 is TGTGCCAGCAGTGATTCCGGCCAAGAAAAACTGTTTTTT.

V gene TRBV18 combines with J gene TRBJ1-6; 8 bases align to TRBD1. CDR1 is KGHSH and CDR2 is LQKENI in the germline V gene. This CDR3 region has 15 residues. Unmatched junction bases numbered 8, after V lost 6 bases and J lost 7 bases. Here the CDR3 DNA reads TGTGCCAGCTCGAACAGGGGGACTTTCAATTCACCCCTCCACTTT. The encoded protein is CASSNRGTFNSPLHF.

The chain recombines TRBV30 with TRBJ1-4, with 11 bases aligning to TRBD1. V lost 3 bases and J lost 7; bases outside the gene matches: 4. CDR1 is GTSNPN and CDR2 is SVGIG in the germline V gene (reference sequence). CDR3 size: 14 residues. The CDR3 loop is CAWSEGQGAEKLFF. DNA for the CDR3: TGTGCCTGGAGCGAAGGACAGGGGGCTGAAAAACTGTTTTTT.

The chain is built from TRBV5-1 and TRBJ1-1; the match to TRBD1 covers 11 bases. Germline trimming cut 4 bases from V and 5 bases from J; bases unmatched to any gene: 10. Germline V lookup: CDR1 SGHRS, CDR2 YFSETQ. This CDR3 comprises 16 residues. The CDR3 DNA sequence: TGCGCCAGCAGCAGAAGCTCCGGGACAGGGGGGACTGAAGCTTTCTTT. Its translation: CASSRSSGTGGTEAFF.

The rearrangement links TRBV27 to TRBJ2-3; tentative D call: TRBD1 (5 bases). V was clipped by 5 bases and J by 8 bases, with 11 bases between them. The germline V gene has CDR1 MNHEY and CDR2 SMNVEV (reference sequence). The CDR3 contains 12 residues. This CDR3 is CASSKGWGTQYF. CDR3 sequence (DNA): TGTGCCAGCAGTAAGGGGTGGGGTACGCAGTATTTT.

Remarks on this clone: This sample also contains other DNA sequences that code for the same CDR3. The chain has TRBV5-1 and TRBJ1-1; possible D gene TRBD1, 5 bases. V was trimmed by 4 bases and J by 0 bases, leaving 13 bases between them. This CDR3 spans 15 amino acids. Germline CDR1 reads SGHRS; CDR2 reads YFSETQ. CDR3 loop: CASSDGTGMNTEAFF. The CDR3 DNA is TGCGCCAGCAGCGATGGGACGGGCATGAACACTGAAGCTTTCTTT.

The chain carries TRBV27 and TRBJ2-7; tentatively, D is TRBD2 (7 bases). Trimming pared 1 base from V and 5 bases from J, leaving 15 bases between. The CDR3 covers 15 residues. The germline gives CDR1 MNHEY, CDR2 SMNVEV (reference sequence). Here the CDR3 reads CASSLFTGGPNEQYF. The CDR3 nucleotides read TGTGCCAGCAGTTTATTCACCGGGGGGCCCAACGAGCAGTACTTC.

On this clone itself: The same CDR3 arises from other DNA sequences in this sample as well. V usage is TRBV9 and J usage is TRBJ1-6, with 8 bases aligning to TRBD1. Trimming at V came to 3 bases and at J to 10 bases, leaving 9 bases not matched to a gene. The CDR3 length is 15 residues. Germline V gives CDR1 SGDLS, CDR2 YYNGEE. In DNA form, the CDR3 reads TGTGCCAGCAGCGCCCAGACAGGGGAGGGATCACCCCTCCACTTT. Protein sequence: CASSAQTGEGSPLHF. Supplemented by reference TRBV9 and TRBJ1-6, the full variable domain reads DSGVTQTPKHLITATGQRVTLRCSPRSGDLSVYWYQQSLDQGLQFLIQYYNGEERAKGNILERFSAQQFPDLHSELNLSSLELGDSALYFCASSAQTGEGSPLHFGNGTRLTVT.

The chain links TRBV5-5 to TRBJ1-5, with 7 bases aligning to TRBD1. The ends lost 1 base at V and 6 bases at J; junction bases unmatched: 7. Germline assignment: CDR1 SGHKS and CDR2 YYEKEE (reference sequence). CDR3 length equals 15 residues. The CDR3 region is CASSLSLGGVQPQHF. DNA for the CDR3: TGTGCCAGCAGCTTGTCGTTAGGGGGCGTTCAGCCCCAGCATTTT.

The rearrangement joins TRBV19 to TRBJ2-3; TRBD1 aligns across 7 bases. The CDR3 contains 12 residues. The V and J ends lost 8 bases and 11 bases, in that order; junction bases with no gene match: 10. Germline V gene lookup returns CDR1 LNHDA and CDR2 SQIVND (reference sequence). CDR3 amino acids: CASGQASSLQYF. The CDR3 nucleotides are TGTGCCAGTGGACAGGCTAGTTCCCTGCAGTATTTT.

This clone was seen just once. This sample includes further DNA sequences coding for the same CDR3. The rearrangement uses TRBV28 and TRBJ1-5; no clear D. Between the trimmed V and J ends, which lost 2 bases and 2 bases, there was a span of 7 bases. In germline, CDR1 is MDHEN, CDR2 SYDVKM. The CDR3 contains 14 residues. The chain's CDR3 is CASSLGGGNQPQHF. CDR3 sequence (DNA): TGTGCCAGCAGTTTAGGAGGAGGCAATCAGCCCCAGCATTTT.

V and J are TRBV19 and TRBJ2-7; 10 positions match TRBD1. Germline assignment: CDR1 LNHDA and CDR2 SQIVND (reference sequence). The CDR3 totals 15 residues. J was trimmed by 2 bases and V by 4 bases; bases with no gene match: 5. CDR3 residues: CASSTPGQGTYEQYF. Written as DNA, the CDR3 is TGTGCCAGTAGTACCCCGGGACAGGGGACCTACGAGCAGTACTTC. Full variable domain (outside the CDR3, taken from reference TRBV19 and TRBJ2-7): DGGITQSPKYLFRKEGQNVTLSCEQNLNHDAMYWYRQDPGQGLRLIYYSQIVNDFQKGDIAEGYSVSREKKESFPLTVTSAQKNPTAFYLCASSTPGQGTYEQYFGPGTRLTVT.

In the case of this clone: This CDR3 is also generated by other DNA sequences in the sample. The chain joins TRBV11-2 to TRBJ2-7; TRBD1 aligns across 7 bases. CDR1 is SGHAT, CDR2 FQNNGV, per germline. Trimming cost V 1 base and J 3 bases; bases outside gene matches: 6. The CDR3 runs 15 residues. CDR3 amino acids: CASSLVAGGVYEQYF. The CDR3 region has the DNA TGTGCCAGCAGCTTAGTGGCAGGGGGAGTCTACGAGCAGTACTTC.